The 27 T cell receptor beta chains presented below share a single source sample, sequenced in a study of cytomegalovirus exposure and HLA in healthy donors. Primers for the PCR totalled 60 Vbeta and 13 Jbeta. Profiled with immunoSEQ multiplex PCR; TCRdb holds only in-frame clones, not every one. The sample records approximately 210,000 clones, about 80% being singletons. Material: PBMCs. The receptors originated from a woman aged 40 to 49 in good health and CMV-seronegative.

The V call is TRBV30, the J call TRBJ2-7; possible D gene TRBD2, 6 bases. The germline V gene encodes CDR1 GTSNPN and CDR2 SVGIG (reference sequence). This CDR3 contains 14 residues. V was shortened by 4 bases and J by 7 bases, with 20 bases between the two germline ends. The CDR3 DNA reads TGTGCCTGGACCGTGGTGCGGGAAGTGGAGGAGCAGTACTTC. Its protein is CAWTVVREVEEQYF.

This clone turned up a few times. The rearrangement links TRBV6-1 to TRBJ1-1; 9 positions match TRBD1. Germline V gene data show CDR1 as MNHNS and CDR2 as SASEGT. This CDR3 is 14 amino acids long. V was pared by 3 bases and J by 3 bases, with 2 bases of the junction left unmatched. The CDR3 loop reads CASSEGQGYTEAFF. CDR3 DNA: TGTGCCAGCAGTGAGGGACAGGGTTACACTGAAGCTTTCTTT.

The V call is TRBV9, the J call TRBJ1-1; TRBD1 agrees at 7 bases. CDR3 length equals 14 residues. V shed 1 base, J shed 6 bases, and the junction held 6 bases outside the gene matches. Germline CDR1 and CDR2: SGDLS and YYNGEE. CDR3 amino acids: CASSVLTGSSEAFF. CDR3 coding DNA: TGTGCCAGCAGCGTATTGACAGGGAGCTCTGAAGCTTTCTTT.

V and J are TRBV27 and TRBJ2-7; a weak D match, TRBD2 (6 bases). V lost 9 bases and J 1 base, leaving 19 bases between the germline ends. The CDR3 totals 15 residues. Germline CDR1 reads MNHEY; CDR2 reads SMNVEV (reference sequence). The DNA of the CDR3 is TGTGCCAGTTCGGGACTCCCAGTCGGGTCCTACGAGCAGTACTTC. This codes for CASSGLPVGSYEQYF.

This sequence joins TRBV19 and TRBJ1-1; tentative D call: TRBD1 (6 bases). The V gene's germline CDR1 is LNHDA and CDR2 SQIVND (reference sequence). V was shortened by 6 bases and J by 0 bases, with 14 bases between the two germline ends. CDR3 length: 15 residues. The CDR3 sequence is CASSIPGGVNTEAFF. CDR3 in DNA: TGTGCCAGTAGCATCCCGGGGGGCGTGAACACTGAAGCTTTCTTT. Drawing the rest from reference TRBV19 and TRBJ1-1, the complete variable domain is DGGITQSPKYLFRKEGQNVTLSCEQNLNHDAMYWYRQDPGQGLRLIYYSQIVNDFQKGDIAEGYSVSREKKESFPLTVTSAQKNPTAFYLCASSIPGGVNTEAFFGQGTRLTVV.

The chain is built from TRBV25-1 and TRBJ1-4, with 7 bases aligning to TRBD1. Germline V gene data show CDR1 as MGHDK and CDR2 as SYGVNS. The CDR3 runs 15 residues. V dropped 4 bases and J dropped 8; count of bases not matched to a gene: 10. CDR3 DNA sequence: TGTGCCAGCAGTGGAGAGACAGGGATCGGGGAAAAACTGTTTTTT. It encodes CASSGETGIGEKLFF. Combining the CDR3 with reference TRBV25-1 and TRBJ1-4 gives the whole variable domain EADIYQTPRYLVIGTGKKITLECSQTMGHDKMYWYQQDPGMELHLIHYSYGVNSTEKGDLSSESTVSRIRTEHFPLTLESARPSHTSQYLCASSGETGIGEKLFFGSGTQLSVL.

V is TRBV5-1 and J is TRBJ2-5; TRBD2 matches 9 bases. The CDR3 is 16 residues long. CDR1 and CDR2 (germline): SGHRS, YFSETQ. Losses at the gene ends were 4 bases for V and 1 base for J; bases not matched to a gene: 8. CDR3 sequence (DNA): TGCGCCAGCAGCCCTGGCGGGAGGGGTTCCCAAGAGACCCAGTACTTC. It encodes CASSPGGRGSQETQYF.

The CDR3 DNA sequence: TGTGCCAGCACCCTTGGGGGCACGAACACTGAAGCTTTCTTT. This codes for CASTLGGTNTEAFF. This chain links TRBV7-9 with TRBJ1-1; weak D call: TRBD1 (6 bases). The CDR3 runs to 14 residues. CDR1 is SEHNR, CDR2 FQNEAQ, per germline (reference sequence). Between the trimmed V and J ends, which lost 7 bases and 1 base, there was a span of 13 bases.

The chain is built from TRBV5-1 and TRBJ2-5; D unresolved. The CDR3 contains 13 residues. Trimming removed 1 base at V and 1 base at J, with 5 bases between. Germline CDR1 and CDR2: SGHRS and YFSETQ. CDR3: CASSLQIQETQYF. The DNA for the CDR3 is TGCGCCAGCAGCTTGCAGATCCAAGAGACCCAGTACTTC. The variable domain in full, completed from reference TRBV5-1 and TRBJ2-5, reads KAGVTQTPRYLIKTRGQQVTLSCSPISGHRSVSWYQQTPGQGLQFLFEYFSETQRNKGNFPGRFSGRQFSNSRSEMNVSTLELGDSALYLCASSLQIQETQYFGPGTRLLVL.

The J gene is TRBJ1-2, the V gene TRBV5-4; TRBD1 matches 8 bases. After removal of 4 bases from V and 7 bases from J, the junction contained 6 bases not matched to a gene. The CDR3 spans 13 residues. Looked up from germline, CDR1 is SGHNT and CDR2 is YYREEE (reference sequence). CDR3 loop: CASSEDRVFGYTF. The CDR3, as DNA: TGTGCCAGCAGCGAGGACAGGGTGTTTGGCTACACCTTC. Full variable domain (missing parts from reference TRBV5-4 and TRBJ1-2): ETGVTQSPTHLIKTRGQQVTLRCSSQSGHNTVSWYQQALGQGPQFIFQYYREEENGRGNFPPRFSGLQFPNYSSELNVNALELDDSALYLCASSEDRVFGYTFGSGTRLTVV.

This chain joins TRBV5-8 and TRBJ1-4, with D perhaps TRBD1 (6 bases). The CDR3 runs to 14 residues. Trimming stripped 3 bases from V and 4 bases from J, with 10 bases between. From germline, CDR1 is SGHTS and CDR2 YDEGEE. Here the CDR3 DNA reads TGTGCCAGCAGCTCCAGGACAGTTAATGAAAAACTGTTTTTT. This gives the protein CASSSRTVNEKLFF.

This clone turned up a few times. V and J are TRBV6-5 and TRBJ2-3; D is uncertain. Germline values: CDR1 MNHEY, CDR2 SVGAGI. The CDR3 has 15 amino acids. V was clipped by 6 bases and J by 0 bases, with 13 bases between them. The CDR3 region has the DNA TGTGCCAGCAGAATGAAACAGTATAGCACAGATACGCAGTATTTT. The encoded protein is CASRMKQYSTDTQYF.

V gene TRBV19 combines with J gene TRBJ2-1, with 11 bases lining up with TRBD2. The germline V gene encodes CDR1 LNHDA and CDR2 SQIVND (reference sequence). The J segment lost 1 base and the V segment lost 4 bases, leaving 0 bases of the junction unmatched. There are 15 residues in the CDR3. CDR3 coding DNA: TGTGCCAGTAGTAGACTAGCGGGGTCCTACAATGAGCAGTTCTTC. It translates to CASSRLAGSYNEQFF.

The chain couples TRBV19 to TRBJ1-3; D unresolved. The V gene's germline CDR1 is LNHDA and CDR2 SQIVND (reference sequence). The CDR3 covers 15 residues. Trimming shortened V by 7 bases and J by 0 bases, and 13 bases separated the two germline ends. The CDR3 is CASTPRSTSGNTIYF. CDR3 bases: TGTGCCAGTACCCCTAGGTCGACCTCTGGAAACACCATATATTTT.

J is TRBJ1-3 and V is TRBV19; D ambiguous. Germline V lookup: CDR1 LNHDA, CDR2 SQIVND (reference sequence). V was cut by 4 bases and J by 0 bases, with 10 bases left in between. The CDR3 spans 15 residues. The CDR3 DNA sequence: TGTGCCAGTAGTACAACATCCCGCTCTGGAAACACCATATATTTT. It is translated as CASSTTSRSGNTIYF.

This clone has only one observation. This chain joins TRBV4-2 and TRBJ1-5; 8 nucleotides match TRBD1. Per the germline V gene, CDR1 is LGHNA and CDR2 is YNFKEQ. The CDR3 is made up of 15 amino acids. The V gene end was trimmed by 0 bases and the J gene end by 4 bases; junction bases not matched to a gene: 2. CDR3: CASSQDGQGNQPQHF. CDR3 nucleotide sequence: TGTGCCAGCAGCCAAGATGGACAGGGTAATCAGCCCCAGCATTTT.

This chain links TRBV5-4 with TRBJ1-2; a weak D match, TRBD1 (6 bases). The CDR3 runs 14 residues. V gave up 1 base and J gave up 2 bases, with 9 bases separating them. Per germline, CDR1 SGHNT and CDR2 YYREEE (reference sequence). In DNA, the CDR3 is TGTGCCAGCAGCTTGACAGGGACGAACTATGGCTACACCTTC. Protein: CASSLTGTNYGYTF. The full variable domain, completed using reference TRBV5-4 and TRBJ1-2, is ETGVTQSPTHLIKTRGQQVTLRCSSQSGHNTVSWYQQALGQGPQFIFQYYREEENGRGNFPPRFSGLQFPNYSSELNVNALELDDSALYLCASSLTGTNYGYTFGSGTRLTVV.

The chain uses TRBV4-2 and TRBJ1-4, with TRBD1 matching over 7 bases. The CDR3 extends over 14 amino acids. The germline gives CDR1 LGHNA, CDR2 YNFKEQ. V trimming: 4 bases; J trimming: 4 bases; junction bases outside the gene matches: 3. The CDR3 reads CASSPTGYNEKLFF. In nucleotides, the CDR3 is TGTGCCAGCAGCCCGACAGGGTATAATGAAAAACTGTTTTTT.

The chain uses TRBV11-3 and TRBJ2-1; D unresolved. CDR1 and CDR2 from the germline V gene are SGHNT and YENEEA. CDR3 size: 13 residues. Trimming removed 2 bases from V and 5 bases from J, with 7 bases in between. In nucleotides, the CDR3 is TGTGCCAGCAGCTTATTTAGCAACAATGAGCAGTTCTTC. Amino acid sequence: CASSLFSNNEQFF. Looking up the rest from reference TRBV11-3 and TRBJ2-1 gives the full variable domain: EAGVVQSPRYKIIEKKQPVAFWCNPISGHNTLYWYLQNLGQGPELLIRYENEEAVDDSQLPKDRFSAERLKGVDSTLKIQPAELGDSAVYLCASSLFSNNEQFFGPGTRLTVL.

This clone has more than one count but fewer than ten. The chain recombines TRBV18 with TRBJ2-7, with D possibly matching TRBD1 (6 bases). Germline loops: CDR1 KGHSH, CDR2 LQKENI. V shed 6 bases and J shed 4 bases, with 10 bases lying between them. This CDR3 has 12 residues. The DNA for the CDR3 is TGTGCCAGCTCTCCTACAGGGTACGAGCAGTACTTC. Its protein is CASSPTGYEQYF.

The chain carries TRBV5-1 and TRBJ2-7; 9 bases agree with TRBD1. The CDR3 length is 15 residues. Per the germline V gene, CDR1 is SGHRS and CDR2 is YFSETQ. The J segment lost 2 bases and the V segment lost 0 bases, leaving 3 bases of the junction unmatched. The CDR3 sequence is CASSLAGQGPYEQYF. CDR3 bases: TGCGCCAGCAGCTTGGCGGGACAGGGCCCCTACGAGCAGTACTTC.

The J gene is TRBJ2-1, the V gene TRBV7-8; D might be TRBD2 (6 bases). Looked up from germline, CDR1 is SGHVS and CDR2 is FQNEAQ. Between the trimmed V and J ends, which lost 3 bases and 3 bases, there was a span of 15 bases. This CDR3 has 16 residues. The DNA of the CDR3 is TGTGCCAGCAGCTTCCAGGGACTGCACAACTACAATGAGCAGTTCTTC. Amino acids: CASSFQGLHNYNEQFF.

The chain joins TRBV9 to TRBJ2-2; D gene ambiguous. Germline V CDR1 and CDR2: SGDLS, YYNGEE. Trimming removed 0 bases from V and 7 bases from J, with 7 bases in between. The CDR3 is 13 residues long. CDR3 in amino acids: CASSVGSDGELFF. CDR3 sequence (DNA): TGTGCCAGCAGCGTAGGTTCAGACGGGGAGCTGTTTTTT.

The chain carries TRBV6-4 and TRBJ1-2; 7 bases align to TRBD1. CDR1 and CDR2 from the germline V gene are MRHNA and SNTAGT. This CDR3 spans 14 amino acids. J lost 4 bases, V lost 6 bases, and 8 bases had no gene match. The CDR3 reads CASSSGGFGYGYTF. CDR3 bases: TGTGCCAGCAGCTCAGGGGGTTTTGGCTATGGCTACACCTTC.

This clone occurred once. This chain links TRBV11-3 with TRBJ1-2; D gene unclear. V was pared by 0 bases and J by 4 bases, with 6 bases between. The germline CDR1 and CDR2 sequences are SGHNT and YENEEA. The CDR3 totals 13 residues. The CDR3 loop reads CASSLDPLYGYTF. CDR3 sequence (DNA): TGTGCCAGCAGCTTAGATCCCCTCTATGGCTACACCTTC.

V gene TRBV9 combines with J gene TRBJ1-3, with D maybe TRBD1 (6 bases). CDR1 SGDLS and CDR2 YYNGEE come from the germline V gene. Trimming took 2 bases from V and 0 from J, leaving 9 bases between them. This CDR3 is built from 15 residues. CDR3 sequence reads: CASSVGASSGNTIYF. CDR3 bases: TGTGCCAGCAGCGTGGGGGCCTCCTCTGGAAACACCATATATTTT. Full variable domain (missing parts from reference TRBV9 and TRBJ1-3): DSGVTQTPKHLITATGQRVTLRCSPRSGDLSVYWYQQSLDQGLQFLIQYYNGEERAKGNILERFSAQQFPDLHSELNLSSLELGDSALYFCASSVGASSGNTIYFGEGSWLTVV.

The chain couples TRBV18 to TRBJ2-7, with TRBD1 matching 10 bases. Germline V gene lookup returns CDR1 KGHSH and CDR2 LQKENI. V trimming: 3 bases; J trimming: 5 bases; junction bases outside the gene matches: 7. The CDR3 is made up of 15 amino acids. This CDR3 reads CASSPTTGGLNEQYF. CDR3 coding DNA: TGTGCCAGCTCACCCACGACAGGGGGCCTTAACGAGCAGTACTTC.